One sample yielded the 19 T cell receptor beta chains listed below, sequenced in a study of technical replicates of blood from a few donors. Method: immunoSEQ multiplex PCR; TCRdb's copy keeps in-frame clones and lacks some. The sample consists of some 76,000 clones, around 94% of them appearing once. The sequenced sample consisted of T cells isolated from PBMCs. Receptors were obtained from a human donor in good health.

This clone is a singleton in its sample. The V call is TRBV6-1, the J call TRBJ2-3; D is perhaps TRBD1 (5 bases). Germline values: CDR1 MNHNS, CDR2 SASEGT. The V end was cut by 2 bases, the J end by 3 bases, with 18 bases between. This CDR3 contains 17 residues. Here the CDR3 reads CASSELFRDRSTDTQYF. Here the CDR3 DNA reads TGTGCCAGCAGTGAACTGTTCAGGGATCGTTCGACAGATACGCAGTATTTT.

This clone was counted once. The chain links TRBV6-5 to TRBJ1-2; 7 positions agree with TRBD1. From germline, CDR1 is MNHEY and CDR2 SVGAGI. V was pared by 5 bases and J by 3 bases, with 3 bases of the junction left unmatched. This CDR3 spans 13 amino acids. In DNA form, the CDR3 reads TGTGCCAGCAGTCGGGACAGAGACTATGGCTACACCTTC. Translation gives CASSRDRDYGYTF.

For the CDR3, the DNA is TGTGCCAGCAGTCGTCTTAACACGAAAGATAGCAATCAGCCCCAGCATTTT. Protein: CASSRLNTKDSNQPQHF. The chain employs TRBV2 and TRBJ1-5; D unresolved. The CDR3 is 17 amino acids. Germline V gene data show CDR1 as SNHLY and CDR2 as FYNNEI. V lost 5 bases, J lost 0 bases, and 17 bases lay in between.

V usage is TRBV13 and J usage is TRBJ2-1; TRBD2 aligns across 8 bases. Germline trimming cut 5 bases from V and 0 bases from J; bases unmatched to any gene: 3. Germline CDR1 is PRHDT and CDR2 is FYEKMQ (reference sequence). The CDR3 has 15 amino acids. CDR3 DNA sequence: TGTGCCAGCAGCCCAGCGGGAGACTCCTACAATGAGCAGTTCTTC. Translated, it gives CASSPAGDSYNEQFF. The entire variable domain, with the rest obtained from reference TRBV13 and TRBJ2-1, is as follows: AAGVIQSPRHLIKEKRETATLKCYPIPRHDTVYWYQQGPGQDPQFLISFYEKMQSDKGSIPDRFSAQQFSDYHSELNMSSLELGDSALYFCASSPAGDSYNEQFFGPGTRLTVL.

V and J are TRBV9 and TRBJ2-1; D call uncertain. The V gene lost 0 bases and the J gene lost 0 bases, with 13 bases spanning the gap. Looked up from germline, CDR1 is SGDLS and CDR2 is YYNGEE. This CDR3 region has 17 residues. CDR3 sequence (DNA): TGTGCCAGCAGCGTAGTGGCGGAGCGAAGCTCCTACAATGAGCAGTTCTTC. This gives the protein CASSVVAERSSYNEQFF.

This sequence joins TRBV11-2 and TRBJ2-1, with 7 bases that match TRBD2. V was pared by 1 base and J by 2 bases, with 8 bases of the junction left unmatched. The CDR3 sequence is 17 residues long. The germline gives CDR1 SGHAT, CDR2 FQNNGV. This CDR3 is CASSLVPDGRTYNEQFF. The CDR3 DNA follows: TGTGCCAGCAGCTTAGTACCGGACGGGAGGACCTACAATGAGCAGTTCTTC.

V usage is TRBV21-1 and J usage is TRBJ2-2; TRBD1 was called by the table and not checked on the DNA. TRBV21-1 counts as a pseudogene. The CDR3 has 19 amino acids. The CDR3 region has the DNA TGTGCCAGCAGCAAATCGGGTTCGACAGAGCATGAGAACACCGGGGAGCTGTTTTTT. Translating it yields CASSKSGSTEHENTGELFF.

The V call is TRBV7-9, the J call TRBJ2-7; TRBD1 matches 8 bases. The CDR3 contains 14 residues. The V and J ends lost 3 bases and 2 bases, in that order; junction bases with no gene match: 3. Germline V gives CDR1 SEHNR, CDR2 FQNEAQ (reference sequence). CDR3 sequence: CASSLQGAAYEQYF. CDR3 nucleotides: TGTGCCAGCAGCTTGCAGGGGGCAGCCTACGAGCAGTACTTC.

The gene calls are TRBV4-2 and TRBJ2-1, with 7 nucleotides matching TRBD1. V was clipped by 0 bases and J by 0 bases; unmatched bases: 5. Germline values: CDR1 LGHNA, CDR2 YNFKEQ. This CDR3 contains 17 residues. The CDR3 here is CASSQDERGPSYNEQFF. The CDR3 DNA follows: TGTGCCAGCAGCCAAGACGAAAGGGGGCCCTCCTACAATGAGCAGTTCTTC.

The rearrangement joins TRBV11-1 to TRBJ2-1; 10 bases line up with TRBD2. The CDR3 consists of 16 residues. Trimming removed 3 bases from V and 0 bases from J; junction bases left unmatched: 2. The germline V gene encodes CDR1 SGHAT and CDR2 FQDESV (reference sequence). The DNA for the CDR3 is TGTGCCAGCAGCTTGACTAGCGGGTACTCCTACAATGAGCAGTTCTTC. Encoded protein: CASSLTSGYSYNEQFF.

This chain connects TRBV9 to TRBJ1-1; unclear D gene. This CDR3 spans 14 amino acids. Trimming cost V 3 bases and J 3 bases, with 12 bases left between them. The germline V gene has CDR1 SGDLS and CDR2 YYNGEE. The CDR3: CASSGHIRDTEAFF. The CDR3 region has the DNA TGTGCCAGCAGCGGCCATATCCGGGACACTGAAGCTTTCTTT.

This chain links TRBV10-3 with TRBJ2-7; possibly TRBD1 for D (6 bases). Germline V gives CDR1 ENHRY, CDR2 SYGVKD. V was clipped by 7 bases and J by 2 bases, with 9 bases between them. The CDR3 length is 12 residues. CDR3 protein: CAIMTGTYEQYF. The CDR3 region has the DNA TGTGCCATCATGACAGGTACCTACGAGCAGTACTTC.

CDR3 sequence (DNA): TGTGCCAGCAGTTACACTAGCGAGGCCTACGAGCAGTACTTC. It translates to CASSYTSEAYEQYF. The V call is TRBV6-5, the J call TRBJ2-7; 7 bases align to TRBD2. Germline CDR1 and CDR2: MNHEY and SVGAGI. Trimming cost V 2 bases and J 2 bases; bases outside gene matches: 3. The CDR3 loop spans 14 amino acids.

This sequence joins TRBV4-1 and TRBJ2-1, with 9 bases that match TRBD2. Germline assignment: CDR1 MGHRA and CDR2 YSYEKL. V lost 4 bases to trimming and J lost 8 bases; unmatched junction nucleotides: 9. CDR3 size: 15 residues. The CDR3 DNA follows: TGCGCCAGCAGCCCCCTCGCGGGAGGGGTCCATGAGCAGTTCTTC. Its protein product is CASSPLAGGVHEQFF.

This clone was counted once. The chain employs TRBV7-9 and TRBJ1-3; 9 nucleotides agree with TRBD1. This CDR3 spans 14 amino acids. Germline-derived CDR1 and CDR2 are SEHNR and FQNEAQ (reference sequence). J gave up 4 bases and V 5 bases, and 3 bases lay outside the gene matches. CDR3 nucleotide sequence: TGTGCCAGCAGCGGGACAGGGCAAGGAAACACCATATATTTT. Translating it yields CASSGTGQGNTIYF.

V and J are TRBV5-1 and TRBJ2-3, with 10 bases aligning to TRBD2. The CDR3 totals 15 residues. V shed 4 bases and J 2 bases; nucleotides not matched to a gene: 4. CDR1 is SGHRS, CDR2 YFSETQ, per germline. The CDR3 DNA reads as TGCGCCAGCAGCCTAACTAGCGGGGTCACAGATACGCAGTATTTT. Protein: CASSLTSGVTDTQYF.

The DNA for the CDR3 is TGTGCCAGCAGTTCACCGCCCGGGACTAGCGGGAGACAGGGCCCCTACAATGAGCAGTTCTTC. The encoded protein is CASSSPPGTSGRQGPYNEQFF. This chain links TRBV28 with TRBJ2-1; 14 positions match TRBD2. Germline assignment: CDR1 MDHEN and CDR2 SYDVKM. With 4 bases clipped from V and 2 bases from J, the junction kept 16 bases outside the gene matches. The length of the CDR3 is 21 residues.

The V and J genes are TRBV18 and TRBJ1-3; D possibly corresponds to TRBD1 (5 bases). This CDR3 comprises 15 residues. The V end lost 2 bases, the J end lost 3 bases, and 11 bases lay between the germline ends. CDR1 and CDR2 (germline): KGHSH, LQKENI. This CDR3 is CASSPGGGVGNTIYF. CDR3 coding DNA: TGTGCCAGCTCACCAGGCGGAGGGGTTGGAAACACCATATATTTT. Together with reference TRBV18 and TRBJ1-3, the CDR3 gives the full variable domain: NAGVMQNPRHLVRRRGQEARLRCSPMKGHSHVYWYRQLPEEGLKFMVYLQKENIIDESGMPKERFSAEFPKEGPSILRIQQVVRGDSAAYFCASSPGGGVGNTIYFGEGSWLTVV.

J is TRBJ1-2 and V is TRBV29-1, with 9 bases lining up with TRBD1. Germline CDR1 reads SQVTM; CDR2 reads ANQGSEA. The CDR3 covers 13 residues. The junction had 5 bases not matched to a gene; V was cut back by 6 bases and J by 3 bases. CDR3 amino acids: CSVETGGYYGYTF. DNA for the CDR3: TGCAGCGTCGAGACAGGGGGATACTATGGCTACACCTTC.